Below are 21 T cell receptor beta chains sequenced from a single sample in a study of technical replicates of blood from four donors. The protocol was immunoSEQ multiplex PCR, while the TCRdb copy is restricted to in-frame clones and leaves out a portion. The sample lists tens of thousands of clones, 91% seen once, with less than 0.4% in the top ten. The sample comprised T cells isolated from PBMCs. These receptors all come from a human donor in good health. Some clones in this sample may be carry-over from other donors' samples.

This chain joins TRBV28 and TRBJ1-4, with 9 bases that match TRBD1. This CDR3 is built from 15 residues. CDR1 and CDR2 (germline): MDHEN, SYDVKM. V lost 2 bases and J lost 5; bases outside the gene matches: 3. Here the CDR3 DNA reads TGTGCCAGCAGTTTAGCTGGACAGGGGAATGAAAAACTGTTTTTT. Translated, it gives CASSLAGQGNEKLFF.

The gene calls are TRBV6-6 and TRBJ2-2; 7 bases are shared with TRBD2. This CDR3 is 16 amino acids long. Germline V gene sequence: CDR1 MNHNY, CDR2 SVGAGI (reference sequence). V gave up 6 bases and J gave up 9 bases; unmatched junction bases: 16. The CDR3 protein is CASSRFLSGEARELFF. The DNA of the CDR3 is TGTGCCAGCAGCCGTTTTTTGAGCGGGGAGGCCCGGGAGCTGTTTTTT.

The V gene is TRBV28, the J gene TRBJ2-6; TRBD1 matches at 7 bases. The trim removed 5 bases at V and 0 bases at J, leaving 10 bases unmatched. The CDR3 is made up of 18 amino acids. Germline V gives CDR1 MDHEN, CDR2 SYDVKM. The CDR3 protein is CASSTRTGLRSGANVLTF. As DNA, the CDR3 is TGTGCCAGCAGTACCCGGACAGGCCTACGCTCTGGGGCCAACGTCCTGACTTTC.

This clone was seen a single time. The chain links TRBV28 to TRBJ1-5; the D gene is possibly TRBD1 (5 bases). The CDR3 runs to 15 residues. Germline V CDR1 and CDR2: MDHEN, SYDVKM. V lost 6 bases and J lost 2, with 14 bases in between. CDR3 loop: CASRGGSQGNQPQHF. The DNA of the CDR3 is TGTGCCAGCAGGGGGGGGTCCCAGGGCAATCAGCCCCAGCATTTT.

The chain couples TRBV19 to TRBJ2-3; D gene unclear. Trimming removed 8 bases from V and 0 bases from J, with 15 bases in between. This CDR3 has 15 residues. Germline CDR1 LNHDA, CDR2 SQIVND (reference sequence). The CDR3 region is CASRNQESSTDTQYF. Written as DNA, the CDR3 is TGTGCCAGTCGGAACCAGGAATCTAGCACAGATACGCAGTATTTT.

This rearrangement joins TRBV5-1 to TRBJ2-7; D unresolved. The CDR3 sequence is 13 residues long. Germline CDR1 and CDR2: SGHRS and YFSETQ. Trimming shortened V by 4 bases and J by 12 bases, and 20 bases separated the two germline ends. In DNA, the CDR3 is TGCGCCAGCAGCACAGATACCATGGGCATTTCGTACTTC. As protein: CASSTDTMGISYF.

The V and J genes are TRBV28 and TRBJ1-2; 10 nucleotides align to TRBD1. Per the germline V gene, CDR1 is MDHEN and CDR2 is SYDVKM. With V trimmed by 7 bases and J by 3 bases, 5 bases remained unmatched. The CDR3 spans 14 residues. CDR3 DNA: TGTGCCAGCACCTGGACAGGGGGGTACTATGGCTACACCTTC. Translating it yields CASTWTGGYYGYTF.

The rearrangement joins TRBV4-1 to TRBJ1-1; weak D call: TRBD1 (6 bases). With 1 base removed from V and 4 bases from J, the gap between germline ends came to 16 bases. Germline lookup yields CDR1 MGHRA and CDR2 YSYEKL. This CDR3 region has 16 residues. CDR3 residues: CASSQGRTPGATEAFF. CDR3 DNA sequence: TGCGCCAGCAGCCAAGGTCGAACTCCAGGGGCCACTGAAGCTTTCTTT.

The chain recombines TRBV7-9 with TRBJ1-1, with D possibly TRBD1 on 6 matching bases. The ends were cut back, 2 bases at V and 1 base at J, with 20 bases in the middle. The length of the CDR3 is 18 residues. From germline, CDR1 is SEHNR and CDR2 FQNEAQ (reference sequence). In nucleotides, the CDR3 is TGTGCCAGCAGCTTACCGAACAGGGAAGAGAGTGGGAACACTGAAGCTTTCTTT. It specifies CASSLPNREESGNTEAFF.

V gene TRBV6-4 combines with J gene TRBJ2-1; 12 nucleotides align to TRBD2. Trimming took 3 bases from V and 5 from J; bases not matched to a gene: 2. Germline CDR1 and CDR2: MRHNA and SNTAGT. CDR3 length equals 15 residues. This CDR3 reads CASSEGLAGNNEQFF. Here the CDR3 DNA reads TGTGCCAGCAGTGAAGGACTAGCGGGGAACAATGAGCAGTTCTTC.

This clone was seen a handful of times. This chain joins TRBV16 and TRBJ1-1, with 7 bases matching TRBD1. V was pared by 0 bases and J by 8 bases, with 9 bases of the junction left unmatched. Looked up from germline, CDR1 is KGHSY and CDR2 is FQNENV. The CDR3 runs to 15 residues. CDR3 sequence (DNA): TGTGCCAGCAGCCAATCGATTGCAGGGGGATTCGAAGCTTTCTTT. Protein sequence: CASSQSIAGGFEAFF.

This clone occurred once. The chain joins TRBV9 to TRBJ1-1; the D gene is possibly TRBD1 (6 bases). V was shortened by 0 bases and J by 5 bases, with 14 bases between the two germline ends. This CDR3 comprises 15 residues. CDR1 is SGDLS, CDR2 YYNGEE, per germline. CDR3: CASSVVGARGTEAFF. Here the CDR3 DNA reads TGTGCCAGCAGCGTAGTTGGGGCTAGGGGGACTGAAGCTTTCTTT. Using reference TRBV9 and TRBJ1-1 for the parts outside the CDR3, the full variable domain is DSGVTQTPKHLITATGQRVTLRCSPRSGDLSVYWYQQSLDQGLQFLIQYYNGEERAKGNILERFSAQQFPDLHSELNLSSLELGDSALYFCASSVVGARGTEAFFGQGTRLTVV.

This chain uses TRBV4-1 with TRBJ1-1, with a weak D call TRBD1 (5 bases). The length of the CDR3 is 17 residues. In germline, CDR1 is MGHRA, CDR2 YSYEKL. V was clipped by 0 bases and J by 4 bases, with 18 bases between them. The CDR3 DNA reads TGCGCCAGCAGCCAAGATCAGGGAACGCATTTTGGCACTGAAGCTTTCTTT. Its protein is CASSQDQGTHFGTEAFF.

The chain carries TRBV6-1 and TRBJ2-7; TRBD1 matches 8 bases. The CDR3 runs 14 residues. Germline CDR1 and CDR2: MNHNS and SASEGT. After removal of 4 bases from V and 4 bases from J, the junction contained 6 bases not matched to a gene. The CDR3 loop is CASSAGTGKYEQYF. DNA of the CDR3: TGTGCCAGCAGTGCCGGGACAGGAAAATACGAGCAGTACTTC.

This chain connects TRBV7-6 to TRBJ2-1; tentative D call: TRBD2 (7 bases). Between the trimmed V and J ends, which lost 7 bases and 4 bases, there was a span of 14 bases. The CDR3 extends over 14 amino acids. Per the germline V gene, CDR1 is SGHVS and CDR2 is FNYEAQ. CDR3 region: CASNLGGRYNEQFF. CDR3 coding DNA: TGTGCCAGCAACTTGGGGGGGCGATACAATGAGCAGTTCTTC.

The chain employs TRBV4-2 and TRBJ2-7, with 9 bases lining up with TRBD2. With 4 bases clipped from V and 4 bases from J, the junction kept 20 bases outside the gene matches. There are 19 residues in the CDR3. CDR1 and CDR2 from the germline V gene are LGHNA and YNFKEQ. CDR3 in amino acids: CASSPIWGLAGSDGYEQYF. As DNA, the CDR3 is TGTGCCAGCAGCCCCATATGGGGGCTAGCGGGATCCGACGGATACGAGCAGTACTTC.

This chain connects TRBV30 to TRBJ1-6; D unclear. The germline V gene has CDR1 GTSNPN and CDR2 SVGIG (reference sequence). The V end lost 4 bases, the J end lost 0 bases, and 10 bases lay between the germline ends. The CDR3 runs 15 residues. The CDR3 sequence: CAWKSKSSYNSPLHF. CDR3 DNA: TGTGCCTGGAAGTCAAAGAGCTCCTATAATTCACCCCTCCACTTT.

The chain employs TRBV19 and TRBJ1-2; 8 nucleotides agree with TRBD1. CDR3 length: 14 amino acids. V shed 5 bases and J 4 bases; nucleotides not matched to a gene: 6. CDR1 LNHDA and CDR2 SQIVND come from the germline V gene (reference sequence). The CDR3: CASSPDRGRYGYTF. CDR3 nucleotide sequence: TGTGCCAGTAGTCCAGACAGGGGCCGCTATGGCTACACCTTC.

This clone was recorded only once. The rearrangement uses TRBV6-1 and TRBJ2-7; no clear D gene. CDR1 and CDR2 from the germline V gene are MNHNS and SASEGT. The CDR3 runs to 12 residues. The ends were cut back, 7 bases at V and 6 bases at J, with 13 bases in the middle. The CDR3 loop is CASMGQRAEQYF. In DNA, the CDR3 is TGTGCCAGCATGGGCCAACGAGCCGAGCAGTACTTC.

The V and J genes are TRBV20-1 and TRBJ1-3; D remains unclear. The CDR3 spans 11 residues. Germline loops: CDR1 DFQATT, CDR2 SNEGSKA (reference sequence). The CDR3 coding sequence is TGCAGCGCGAAACGGGGAAACACCATATATTTT. Translation gives CSAKRGNTIYF.

This clone showed up just a few times. V gene TRBV6-5 combines with J gene TRBJ2-1, with TRBD2 matching over 7 bases. V lost 4 bases, J lost 14 bases, and 2 bases stayed unmatched. The V gene's germline CDR1 is MNHEY and CDR2 SVGAGI. CDR3 length: 10 amino acids. The CDR3 DNA reads TGTGCCAGCAGTTCACGGGAGGAGTTCTTC. Encoded protein: CASSSREEFF.